These 10 T cell receptor beta chains were sequenced from one sample in a study of T cells in Graves' hyperthyroidism and ophthalmopathy. Amplified regions were TCR beta CDR3 sequences from RNA transcripts. The HTBI primer set drove a first-round RT-PCR of the TCR CDR3. TCRdb used MiXCR to reprocess the multiplex PCR reads, holding one entry per CDR3 protein. Altogether 600,000 or so distinct CDR3 sequences are present, around 15% being singletons, with the ten largest covering around 13%. Sequencing used blood. The receptors come from a woman in her forties or fifties with Graves' ophthalmopathy.

The chain links TRBV27 to TRBJ1-4, with 8 bases that match TRBD1. From germline, CDR1 is MNHEY and CDR2 SMNVEV (reference sequence). Trimming cost V 6 bases and J 6 bases; bases outside gene matches: 6. This CDR3 has 14 residues. CDR3 sequence reads: CASSHRGGDEKLFF. The CDR3 coding sequence is TGTGCCAGCAGCCACAGGGGGGGGGATGAAAAACTGTTTTTT.

This clonotype was detected ten times or more. The gene calls are TRBV5-1 and TRBJ2-5; D might be TRBD1 (6 bases). The ends were cut back, 4 bases at V and 14 bases at J, with 21 bases in the middle. Germline V CDR1 and CDR2: SGHRS, YFSETQ. The CDR3 extends over 13 amino acids. The DNA for the CDR3 is TGCGCCAGCAGCGGTATACCGGGACAAGACCTTTACTTC. Translating gives CASSGIPGQDLYF.

Note on this clonotype: Sequence at one end of the junction differs from germline and may be a read error. The rearrangement uses TRBV7-8 and TRBJ2-3, with TRBD2 matching 8 bases. CDR3 size: 17 residues. Per the germline V gene, CDR1 is SGHVS and CDR2 is FQNEAQ. As DNA, the CDR3 is TGTGCCAGCAGCCTAGTACGGGTAGCGGGAAGCACAGATACGCGGTATTTT. Protein product: CASSLVRVAGSTDTRYF.

The CDR3 reads CASSRGTGGLNSPLHF. CDR3 coding DNA: TGTGCCAGCAGCCGGGGGACAGGGGGCCTGAATTCACCCCTCCACTTT. This chain links TRBV9 with TRBJ1-6, with 12 bases lining up with TRBD1. Germline assignment: CDR1 SGDLS and CDR2 YYNGEE. V lost 4 bases, J lost 7 bases, and 6 bases stayed unmatched. The CDR3 is made up of 16 amino acids. Looking up the rest from reference TRBV9 and TRBJ1-6 gives the full variable domain: DSGVTQTPKHLITATGQRVTLRCSPRSGDLSVYWYQQSLDQGLQFLIQYYNGEERAKGNILERFSAQQFPDLHSELNLSSLELGDSALYFCASSRGTGGLNSPLHFGNGTRLTVT.

The rearrangement uses TRBV4-2 and TRBJ2-2, with D unclear. Trimming pared 0 bases from V and 5 bases from J, leaving 7 bases between. Germline V gene data show CDR1 as LGHNA and CDR2 as YNFKEQ. The CDR3 runs 14 residues. CDR3 amino acids: CASSQDWVTGELFF. For the CDR3, the DNA is TGTGCCAGCAGCCAAGATTGGGTAACCGGGGAGCTGTTTTTT.

The table lists this clonotype with many counts. The V call is TRBV7-9, the J call TRBJ2-7; 7 bases are shared with TRBD1. Germline V gene lookup returns CDR1 SEHNR and CDR2 FQNEAQ (reference sequence). The ends lost 2 bases at V and 0 bases at J; junction bases unmatched: 7. This CDR3 is 16 amino acids long. In nucleotides, the CDR3 is TGTGCCAGCAGCTTATTCGGGACAGTCGTCTCCTACGAGCAGTACTTC. Its translation is CASSLFGTVVSYEQYF.

The chain recombines TRBV5-1 with TRBJ1-1; D not resolved. The germline V gene has CDR1 SGHRS and CDR2 YFSETQ. The germline V and J ends were trimmed by 4 bases and 2 bases, with 15 bases remaining between them. This CDR3 region has 15 residues. CDR3 region: CASSITPGANTEAFF. The CDR3 region has the DNA TGCGCCAGCAGCATAACCCCAGGTGCAAACACTGAAGCTTTCTTT.

This clonotype was seen many times. The chain links TRBV7-2 to TRBJ2-5, with 11 bases aligning to TRBD2. The germline gives CDR1 SGHTA, CDR2 FQGNSA. The CDR3 has 14 amino acids. V gave up 10 bases and J gave up 3 bases; unmatched junction bases: 7. The CDR3, as DNA: TGTGCCACGAGTTTGGGACTAGCGGAAGAGACCCAGTACTTC. Residues: CATSLGLAEETQYF.

In this sample, this clonotype turned up many times. This chain uses TRBV5-1 with TRBJ2-7; D is undetermined. V dropped 0 bases and J dropped 3 bases, with 13 bases sitting between them. Germline-derived CDR1 and CDR2 are SGHRS and YFSETQ. The CDR3 is 15 amino acids. CDR3: CASSLAWQADYEQYF. CDR3 nucleotides: TGCGCCAGCAGCTTGGCCTGGCAGGCCGACTACGAGCAGTACTTC. Drawing the rest from reference TRBV5-1 and TRBJ2-7, the complete variable domain is KAGVTQTPRYLIKTRGQQVTLSCSPISGHRSVSWYQQTPGQGLQFLFEYFSETQRNKGNFPGRFSGRQFSNSRSEMNVSTLELGDSALYLCASSLAWQADYEQYFGPGTRLTVT.

The V and J genes are TRBV20-1 and TRBJ2-7, with a weak D call TRBD1 (6 bases). The CDR3 totals 14 residues. The ends were cut back, 6 bases at V and 2 bases at J, with 17 bases in the middle. Germline CDR1 DFQATT, CDR2 SNEGSKA (reference sequence). The CDR3, as DNA: TGCAGTGCCGCAAGGACAGCCATGACCTACGAGCAGTACTTC. Translating it yields CSAARTAMTYEQYF.